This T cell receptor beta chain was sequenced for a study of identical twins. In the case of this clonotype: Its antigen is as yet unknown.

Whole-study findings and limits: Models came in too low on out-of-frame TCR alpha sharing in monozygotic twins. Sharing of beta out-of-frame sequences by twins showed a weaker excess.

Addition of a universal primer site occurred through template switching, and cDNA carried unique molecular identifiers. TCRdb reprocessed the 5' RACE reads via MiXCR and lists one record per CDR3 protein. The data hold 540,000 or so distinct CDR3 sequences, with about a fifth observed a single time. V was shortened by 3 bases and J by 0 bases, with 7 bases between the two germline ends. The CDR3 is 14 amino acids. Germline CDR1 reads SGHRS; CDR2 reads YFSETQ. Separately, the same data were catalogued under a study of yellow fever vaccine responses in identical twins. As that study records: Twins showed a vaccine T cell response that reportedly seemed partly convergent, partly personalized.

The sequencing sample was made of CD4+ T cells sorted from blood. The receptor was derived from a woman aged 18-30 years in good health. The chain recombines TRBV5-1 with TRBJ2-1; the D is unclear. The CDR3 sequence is CASSSQNSYNEQFF. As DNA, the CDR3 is TGCGCCAGCAGCTCTCAGAACTCCTACAATGAGCAGTTCTTC.